What follows are 32 T cell receptor beta chains derived from one specimen sequenced in a study of cytomegalovirus exposure and HLA in healthy donors. The primer mix had 60 Vbeta and 13 Jbeta primers. TCRdb's copy holds only in-frame clones and misses some; the assay was immunoSEQ multiplex PCR. The sample lists roughly 62,000 clones; 60% to 85% were seen once. The sequenced material came from PBMCs. The source of these receptors is a woman aged 40 to 50 in good health and CMV-seropositive.

The J gene is TRBJ2-3, the V gene TRBV15; D call uncertain. Trimming pared 1 base from V and 5 bases from J, leaving 7 bases between. The CDR3 has 13 residues. Germline loops: CDR1 LNHNV, CDR2 YYDKDF (reference sequence). In nucleotides, the CDR3 is TGTGCCACCAGCAGAGTCCACGGAGATACGCAGTATTTT. It encodes CATSRVHGDTQYF.

The chain couples TRBV18 to TRBJ1-1, with 10 bases lining up with TRBD1. Per the germline V gene, CDR1 is KGHSH and CDR2 is LQKENI. This CDR3 has 15 amino acids. The junction had 3 bases not matched to a gene; V was cut back by 2 bases and J by 3 bases. CDR3 nucleotides: TGTGCCAGCTCACCATCGACAGGGGGCGACACTGAAGCTTTCTTT. Protein: CASSPSTGGDTEAFF.

This chain uses TRBV7-2 with TRBJ1-2; 8 bases fit TRBD1. The V gene's germline CDR1 is SGHTA and CDR2 FQGNSA. V was clipped by 4 bases and J by 2 bases; unmatched bases: 9. CDR3 size: 16 residues. The CDR3 here is CASSSPKAGGNYGYTF. CDR3 DNA sequence: TGTGCCAGCAGCTCCCCGAAGGCAGGGGGCAACTATGGCTACACCTTC.

This sequence joins TRBV5-1 and TRBJ1-1; 7 bases match TRBD1. Germline V lookup: CDR1 SGHRS, CDR2 YFSETQ. There are 15 residues in the CDR3. V gave up 2 bases and J gave up 1 base; unmatched junction bases: 5. DNA of the CDR3: TGCGCCAGCAGCTTAAACAGGGGAAAGAACACTGAAGCTTTCTTT. It specifies CASSLNRGKNTEAFF.

The J gene is TRBJ2-7, the V gene TRBV5-1; 12 positions match TRBD2. The V gene's germline CDR1 is SGHRS and CDR2 YFSETQ. CDR3 length equals 18 residues. J lost 6 bases, V lost 4 bases, and 17 bases had no gene match. CDR3 DNA sequence: TGCGCCAGCAGCCGGTCGACTAGCGGGGGCCTACATTCCGGCGAGCAGTACTTC. It yields the protein CASSRSTSGGLHSGEQYF.

Only a few counts were recorded for this clone. This sequence joins TRBV5-8 and TRBJ1-5; maybe TRBD1 (5 bases). There are 13 residues in the CDR3. Between the trimmed V and J ends, which lost 2 bases and 7 bases, there was a span of 10 bases. Germline lookup yields CDR1 SGHTS and CDR2 YDEGEE. The CDR3 here is CASSLGVGQPQHF. CDR3 in DNA: TGTGCCAGCAGCTTAGGGGTTGGACAGCCCCAGCATTTT.

The gene calls are TRBV5-1 and TRBJ2-6; D call uncertain. There are 14 residues in the CDR3. V was cut by 1 base and J by 2 bases, with 4 bases left in between. Germline V gene lookup returns CDR1 SGHRS and CDR2 YFSETQ. CDR3 in DNA: TGCGCCAGCAGCTTGACAGCTGGGGCCAACGTCCTGACTTTC. Translating gives CASSLTAGANVLTF.

The genes are TRBV7-2 and TRBJ2-2, with D unresolved. Germline V gene data show CDR1 as SGHTA and CDR2 as FQGNSA. The V gene lost 5 bases and the J gene lost 5 bases, with 12 bases spanning the gap. CDR3 length equals 14 residues. The CDR3 sequence: CASSPPRWTGELFF. In nucleotides, the CDR3 is TGTGCCAGCAGCCCCCCGCGATGGACCGGGGAGCTGTTTTTT.

The rearrangement uses TRBV11-2 and TRBJ2-7, with TRBD1 matching over 10 bases. The CDR3 is 14 residues long. CDR1 and CDR2 from the germline V gene are SGHAT and FQNNGV. V shed 1 base and J 3 bases; nucleotides not matched to a gene: 0. The CDR3 sequence is CASSLGTGGYEQYF. The CDR3 DNA reads TGTGCCAGCAGCTTAGGGACAGGGGGCTACGAGCAGTACTTC.

The rearrangement links TRBV19 to TRBJ1-6; TRBD1 agrees at 7 bases. Germline CDR1 is LNHDA and CDR2 is SQIVND (reference sequence). The CDR3 runs to 18 residues. V was clipped by 1 base and J by 3 bases; unmatched bases: 9. The CDR3 nucleotides are TGTGCCAGTAGTATAGTTAGGGGACAGTGGGGCTATAATTCACCCCTCCACTTT. Translated, it gives CASSIVRGQWGYNSPLHF.

The chain is built from TRBV23-1 and TRBJ2-1; D is possibly TRBD2 (5 bases). TRBV23-1 is recorded as an ORF, its role being uncertain. V was clipped by 4 bases and J by 7 bases, with 23 bases between them. This CDR3 is built from 17 residues. The DNA of the CDR3 is TGCGCCAGCAGTCCCAACCCCGCTAGCTCGGGTTGTAATGAGCAGTTCTTC. Its protein is CASSPNPASSGCNEQFF.

The chain employs TRBV19 and TRBJ2-5, with 8 bases lining up with TRBD1. With V trimmed by 4 bases and J by 5 bases, 6 bases remained unmatched. Germline loops: CDR1 LNHDA, CDR2 SQIVND (reference sequence). The CDR3 covers 14 residues. The CDR3 is CASSTGQGSETQYF. CDR3 nucleotides: TGTGCCAGTAGTACCGGACAGGGTAGTGAGACCCAGTACTTC.

The CDR3 sequence is CASSNRQTSLYGYTF. The CDR3 nucleotides are TGTGCCAGCAGCAACCGACAGACGTCCTTATATGGCTACACCTTC. The genes are TRBV13 and TRBJ1-2; TRBD1 might be the D (5 bases). Germline V gene lookup returns CDR1 PRHDT and CDR2 FYEKMQ (reference sequence). The V and J ends lost 5 bases and 5 bases respectively, with 18 bases between them. This CDR3 comprises 15 residues. Full variable domain (missing parts from reference TRBV13 and TRBJ1-2): AAGVIQSPRHLIKEKRETATLKCYPIPRHDTVYWYQQGPGQDPQFLISFYEKMQSDKGSIPDRFSAQQFSDYHSELNMSSLELGDSALYFCASSNRQTSLYGYTFGSGTRLTVV.

This chain connects TRBV9 to TRBJ1-2, with D maybe TRBD1 (6 bases). V gave up 4 bases and J gave up 6 bases, with 13 bases separating them. This CDR3 region has 13 residues. Germline V lookup: CDR1 SGDLS, CDR2 YYNGEE. In nucleotides, the CDR3 is TGTGCCAGCAGCCTCGGGGGGCGGGATGGCTACACCTTC. It encodes CASSLGGRDGYTF.

In its sample, this clone was seen once. The chain carries TRBV10-2 and TRBJ1-1; 10 bases match TRBD1. Trimming removed 6 bases from V and 9 bases from J; junction bases left unmatched: 1. CDR3 size: 11 residues. CDR1 is WSHSY, CDR2 SAAADI, per germline. The CDR3 DNA follows: TGCGCCAGCAGGACAGGGGGCAAAGCTTTCTTT. This codes for CASRTGGKAFF.

This clone has just one count. The chain employs TRBV5-8 and TRBJ1-2, with D unresolved. Germline V gene lookup returns CDR1 SGHTS and CDR2 YDEGEE. The V and J ends lost 0 bases and 4 bases respectively, with 13 bases between them. The CDR3 loop spans 15 amino acids. The DNA for the CDR3 is TGTGCCAGCAGCTTGGTGAAGCCGGCGGGCTATGGCTACACCTTC. This encodes CASSLVKPAGYGYTF. Filled out from reference TRBV5-8 and TRBJ1-2, the complete variable domain reads EAGVTQSPTHLIKTRGQQATLRCSPISGHTSVYWYQQALGLGLQFLLWYDEGEERNRGNFPPRFSGRQFPNYSSELNVNALELEDSALYLCASSLVKPAGYGYTFGSGTRLTVV.

This clone is a singleton in its sample. The chain recombines TRBV7-2 with TRBJ2-7, with 9 bases matching TRBD2. Losses at the gene ends were 5 bases for V and 3 bases for J; bases not matched to a gene: 11. CDR1 and CDR2 (germline): SGHTA, FQGNSA. The CDR3 consists of 16 residues. CDR3 residues: CASSPRGGGGGYEQYF. CDR3 in DNA: TGTGCCAGCAGCCCCAGGGGGGGCGGGGGGGGCTACGAGCAGTACTTC.

V is TRBV6-5 and J is TRBJ1-1, with 8 bases fitting TRBD1. The germline V gene has CDR1 MNHEY and CDR2 SVGAGI. The CDR3 length is 14 residues. Losses at the gene ends were 2 bases for V and 12 bases for J; bases not matched to a gene: 11. The DNA for the CDR3 is TGTGCCAGCAGTTACCCCCCCATGGACAGGGTGACTTTCTTT. Its translation: CASSYPPMDRVTFF.

The chain couples TRBV6-1 to TRBJ2-7, with D possibly TRBD1 on 6 matching bases. This CDR3 region has 15 residues. Germline V gene sequence: CDR1 MNHNS, CDR2 SASEGT. The V and J ends lost 0 bases and 7 bases respectively, with 16 bases between them. DNA for the CDR3: TGTGCCAGCAGTGAAGCATTGGGGGCGGGCTGGGAGCAGTACTTC. As protein: CASSEALGAGWEQYF.

The chain has TRBV18 and TRBJ1-1; D is undetermined. Germline V CDR1 and CDR2: KGHSH, LQKENI. This CDR3 is built from 15 residues. Deletions cut 4 bases from V and 0 bases from J, with 12 bases between. The CDR3 loop reads CASSLTIGMNTEAFF. CDR3 coding DNA: TGTGCCAGCTCACTGACTATAGGGATGAACACTGAAGCTTTCTTT.

V usage is TRBV7-8 and J usage is TRBJ1-6, with unresolved D. CDR1 is SGHVS and CDR2 is FQNEAQ in the germline V gene. V lost 0 bases and J lost 0, with 6 bases in between. The CDR3 totals 16 residues. The CDR3 DNA reads as TGTGCCAGCAGCTTAGCAGAGGGCTCCTATAATTCACCCCTCCACTTT. Its protein product is CASSLAEGSYNSPLHF.

This clone has a single count. This rearrangement joins TRBV4-3 to TRBJ1-3; 7 positions match TRBD1. Germline lookup yields CDR1 LGHNA and CDR2 YSLEER. The CDR3 runs 20 residues. V trimming: 0 bases; J trimming: 0 bases; junction bases outside the gene matches: 14. The CDR3 DNA follows: TGCGCCAGCAGCCAAGATCGGGGGCGAACAGGGGCCCACTCTGGAAACACCATATATTTT. Residues: CASSQDRGRTGAHSGNTIYF.

V is TRBV5-1 and J is TRBJ2-3; 16 bases are shared with TRBD2. V dropped 4 bases and J dropped 8; count of bases not matched to a gene: 7. This CDR3 is built from 16 residues. Germline V gene data show CDR1 as SGHRS and CDR2 as YFSETQ. Written as DNA, the CDR3 is TGCGCCAGCAGCGCGGGACTAGCGGGGGGGCAGGGTACGCAGTATTTT. It codes for CASSAGLAGGQGTQYF.

The chain couples TRBV29-1 to TRBJ1-1; D uncertain. In germline, CDR1 is SQVTM, CDR2 ANQGSEA. The CDR3 contains 13 residues. The V and J ends lost 4 bases and 0 bases respectively, with 9 bases between them. The CDR3, as DNA: TGCAGCGTTGGGTCGGGAATGAACACTGAAGCTTTCTTT. This sequence encodes CSVGSGMNTEAFF. Full variable domain (remainder filled in from reference TRBV29-1 and TRBJ1-1): SAVISQKPSRDICQRGTSLTIQCQVDSQVTMMFWYRQQPGQSLTLIATANQGSEATYESGFVIDKFPISRPNLTFSTLTVSNMSPEDSSIYLCSVGSGMNTEAFFGQGTRLTVV.

The chain links TRBV28 to TRBJ2-3; 12 bases align to TRBD2. V was pared by 2 bases and J by 6 bases, with 6 bases of the junction left unmatched. Germline V CDR1 and CDR2: MDHEN, SYDVKM. The CDR3 runs to 16 residues. CDR3 in DNA: TGTGCCAGCAGTTTACTACTAGCGGGGGGTAGTGATACGCAGTATTTT. It encodes CASSLLLAGGSDTQYF.

In this sample, this clone turned up once. CDR3 in amino acids: CASSAGVQNIQYF. DNA for the CDR3: TGTGCCAGCAGCGCGGGCGTTCAAAACATTCAGTACTTC. The chain couples TRBV7-9 to TRBJ2-4; maybe TRBD2 (5 bases). This CDR3 is 13 amino acids long. V lost 5 bases to trimming and J lost 5 bases, with 10 bases between them. Germline CDR1 is SEHNR and CDR2 is FQNEAQ (reference sequence).

The chain uses TRBV21-1 and TRBJ1-2. TRBV21-1 is recorded as a pseudogene. CDR3 length: 15 amino acids. In nucleotides, the CDR3 is TGTGCCAGCAGCAAAGACTTGACTCCCGATAGCGGCTACACCTTC. Its protein is CASSKDLTPDSGYTF.

This clone was counted a single time. The chain combines TRBV30 with TRBJ1-1; 7 bases fit TRBD1. Germline V gene lookup returns CDR1 GTSNPN and CDR2 SVGIG (reference sequence). This CDR3 region has 13 residues. Trimming took 5 bases from V and 4 from J; bases not matched to a gene: 7. DNA for the CDR3: TGTGCCTGGCGCTCCCAGGGGGTCACTGAAGCTTTCTTT. It yields the protein CAWRSQGVTEAFF.

The chain combines TRBV29-1 with TRBJ2-5, with 15 positions matching TRBD2. This CDR3 comprises 16 residues. The ends lost 5 bases at V and 4 bases at J; junction bases unmatched: 8. In germline, CDR1 is SQVTM, CDR2 ANQGSEA. The CDR3 nucleotides are TGCAGCGTTTACCGGACTAGCGGGGGGGCCGGAGAGACCCAGTACTTC. Its translation is CSVYRTSGGAGETQYF.

This clone was recorded a few times. V gene TRBV4-1 combines with J gene TRBJ1-4; 7 positions agree with TRBD1. The CDR3 contains 14 residues. From germline, CDR1 is MGHRA and CDR2 YSYEKL. V gave up 6 bases and J gave up 8 bases; unmatched junction bases: 9. CDR3 amino acids: CASSFTGEYEKLFF. CDR3 bases: TGCGCCAGCAGTTTTACAGGGGAGTACGAAAAACTGTTTTTT.

The CDR3 coding sequence is TGTGCCAGCAAAGGGGCTGGCAATCAGCCCCAGCATTTT. Translating gives CASKGAGNQPQHF. The chain uses TRBV19 and TRBJ1-5; weak D call: TRBD1 (5 bases). The CDR3 loop spans 13 amino acids. The V and J ends lost 9 bases and 2 bases respectively, with 11 bases between them. CDR1 and CDR2 (germline): LNHDA, SQIVND (reference sequence).

In its sample, this clone was seen once. The chain uses TRBV7-2 and TRBJ1-5, with a weak D call TRBD1 (6 bases). The CDR3 is made up of 15 amino acids. The V gene lost 1 base and the J gene lost 7 bases, with 14 bases spanning the gap. Germline V gene sequence: CDR1 SGHTA, CDR2 FQGNSA. CDR3 region: CASSLDPGVRQPQHF. The CDR3, as DNA: TGTGCCAGCAGCTTAGATCCAGGGGTACGACAGCCCCAGCATTTT.